One and the same sample provided the 8 T cell receptor beta chains below, sequenced in a study of T cell changes during pregnancy in multiple sclerosis (dated by TCRdb to about 2019). Library prep was done by the immunoSEQ multiplex PCR assay. Not all clones reach the TCRdb copy of this immuneACCESS table, which keeps in-frame sequences only. Checked studies attribute under half of the gap to unresolved V genes and leave the rest unexplained. The sample yields approximately 20,000 clones; 86% were counted once. The top ten clones comprise 5.5% to 6% of the sample. The source material was CD8+ T cells from peripheral blood mononuclear cells, sampled in the third trimester of pregnancy. These receptors came from a female donor in good health, enrolled as a control in a pregnancy study.

The CDR3 loop reads CASSSTGRRNTIYF. The CDR3 region has the DNA TGTGCCAGCAGTTCGACAGGGCGGCGAAACACCATATATTTT. The chain joins TRBV5-6 to TRBJ1-3; 7 positions match TRBD1. CDR3 length: 14 residues. Per germline, CDR1 SGHDT and CDR2 YYEEEE. The J segment lost 5 bases and the V segment lost 5 bases, leaving 7 bases of the junction unmatched.

This clone has only a few counts. Other DNA sequences in this specimen translate into the identical CDR3. V gene TRBV18 combines with J gene TRBJ1-5, with 10 bases aligning to TRBD1. The CDR3 loop spans 15 amino acids. The trim removed 4 bases at V and 5 bases at J, leaving 5 bases unmatched. Germline V CDR1 and CDR2: KGHSH, LQKENI. The CDR3 coding sequence is TGTGCCAGCTCACGCACGGGGACAGGGGATCAGCCCCAGCATTTT. Protein product: CASSRTGTGDQPQHF.

The chain uses TRBV7-9 and TRBJ2-3; 10 bases match TRBD1. The CDR3 has 16 amino acids. V trimming: 5 bases; J trimming: 4 bases; junction bases outside the gene matches: 9. The germline V gene encodes CDR1 SEHNR and CDR2 FQNEAQ (reference sequence). The CDR3 DNA is TGTGCCAGCAGCCCGGCGACAGGGGGCTTTTCAGATACGCAGTATTTT. This gives the protein CASSPATGGFSDTQYF.

The rearrangement uses TRBV19 and TRBJ2-7; maybe TRBD1 (6 bases). The CDR3 is 15 residues long. Germline V CDR1 and CDR2: LNHDA, SQIVND (reference sequence). Trimming cost V 7 bases and J 2 bases, with 18 bases left between them. The CDR3 sequence is CASTQRSDSTYEQYF. CDR3 DNA sequence: TGTGCCAGTACCCAAAGATCGGACAGTACCTACGAGCAGTACTTC.

The chain has TRBV5-6 and TRBJ1-1; weak D call: TRBD1 (5 bases). This CDR3 region has 15 residues. Trimming took 0 bases from V and 1 from J, leaving 10 bases between them. Germline CDR1 and CDR2: SGHDT and YYEEEE. Here the CDR3 DNA reads TGTGCCAGCAGCTTGGAGGGGTGGCGGAACACTGAAGCTTTCTTT. Translating it yields CASSLEGWRNTEAFF.

In its sample, this clone ranks as medium-sized (0.01 to 0.1%). The sample holds other DNA sequences that translate to the same CDR3. The rearrangement joins TRBV15 to TRBJ2-1; tentatively, D is TRBD2 (5 bases). V lost 8 bases and J lost 1, with 12 bases in between. CDR3 size: 14 residues. Germline V gene lookup returns CDR1 LNHNV and CDR2 YYDKDF (reference sequence). CDR3 sequence (DNA): TGTGCCACCCGGAACGGGGAGTCCTACAATGAGCAGTTCTTC. Translated, it gives CATRNGESYNEQFF.

This clone was recorded only once. The V call is TRBV4-3, the J call TRBJ2-7, with D perhaps matching TRBD1 (5 bases). This CDR3 is 15 amino acids long. CDR1 and CDR2 from the germline V gene are LGHNA and YSLEER. V shed 1 base and J shed 4 bases, with 14 bases lying between them. The CDR3 DNA reads as TGCGCCAGCAGCCAAGGATTCGGAGCAGGGTACGAGCAGTACTTC. Encoded protein: CASSQGFGAGYEQYF.

The rearrangement links TRBV10-3 to TRBJ2-1; TRBD2 matches at 15 bases. V lost 10 bases, J lost 12 bases, and 19 bases stayed unmatched. Germline V lookup: CDR1 ENHRY, CDR2 SYGVKD. This CDR3 spans 17 amino acids. CDR3 nucleotide sequence: TGTGCCACACTAGGGGGCGAGGGACTAGCGGGGGGCCAGGGGCAGTTCTTC. It translates to CATLGGEGLAGGQGQFF.